The table lists the clone carrying this TCR beta chain with many counts. The data originate from a study of T-cell reconstitution after alpha-beta-depleted transplantation in children. The TCRbeta library incorporated unique molecular identifiers. TCRdb processed the PCR reads anew with MiXCR; each CDR3 protein has one entry. The sample lists 210,000 or so distinct CDR3 sequences; 8.5% to 10% were seen once. V was shortened by 1 base and J by 1 base, with 13 bases between the two germline ends. CDR1 is LGHDT, CDR2 YNNKEL, per germline (reference sequence). This CDR3 contains 17 residues. The sequence derives from a human donor who donated a stem cell graft to a child with acute lymphoblastic leukemia. The starting material was PBMCs from the stem cell graft donor, obtained from the stem cell graft. This chain connects TRBV3-1 to TRBJ2-2; D might be TRBD2 (7 bases). The CDR3 is CASSQVGGGVNTGELFF. CDR3 nucleotide sequence: TGTGCCAGCAGCCAAGTGGGGGGGGGCGTGAACACCGGGGAGCTGTTTTTT.